The 18 T cell receptor beta chains below all came from one sample that was sequenced in a study of breast tumors, draining lymph nodes, adjacent tissues. The lymph nodes were axillary draining lymph nodes from breast cancer patients. TCRdb itself ran the multiplex PCR reads through MiXCR, one entry per CDR3 protein. Of roughly 110,000 distinct CDR3 sequences in the sample, more than 25% were seen once. What was sequenced was axillary lymph node tissue. Source of these receptors: a female donor with breast cancer. Some clones in this sample may be carry-over from other donors' samples.

This clonotype was counted at least ten times. V gene TRBV28 combines with J gene TRBJ2-1, with a tentative D call TRBD2 (6 bases). The CDR3 length is 15 residues. V dropped 5 bases and J dropped 7 bases, with 18 bases sitting between them. The germline V gene has CDR1 MDHEN and CDR2 SYDVKM. CDR3 loop: CASSPRLVAGNEQFF. DNA for the CDR3: TGTGCCAGCAGTCCGCGACTAGTCGCTGGGAATGAGCAGTTCTTC.

As concerns this clonotype: This could be a read error, since a much larger clone is one nucleotide away. V is TRBV6-2 or TRBV6-3 and J is TRBJ1-2; D is unresolved. The CDR3 is 10 residues long. V shed 8 bases and J shed 10 bases, with 11 bases lying between them. CDR1 is MNHEY, CDR2 SVGEGT, per germline. The CDR3 sequence is CASGRFHYTF. CDR3 bases: TGTGCCAGCGGGCGTTTTCACTACACCTTC.

This clonotype showed up many times. The chain uses TRBV25-1 and TRBJ1-6, with D possibly matching TRBD1 (6 bases). This CDR3 has 13 amino acids. Per the germline V gene, CDR1 is MGHDK and CDR2 is SYGVNS. Between the trimmed V and J ends, which lost 8 bases and 9 bases, there was a span of 14 bases. CDR3 loop: CASRGQLLSPLHF. The CDR3 DNA follows: TGTGCCAGCCGAGGACAGCTCCTTTCACCCCTCCACTTT.

This clonotype came up many times. This chain uses TRBV11-2 with TRBJ2-7, with 10 bases aligning to TRBD2. Losses at the gene ends were 4 bases for V and 5 bases for J; bases not matched to a gene: 8. This CDR3 is built from 15 residues. The germline gives CDR1 SGHAT, CDR2 FQNNGV. CDR3 sequence reads: CASSSPLAGDDEQYF. The DNA of the CDR3 is TGTGCCAGCAGCTCCCCCCTAGCGGGAGATGACGAGCAGTACTTC.

This clonotype was observed at least ten times. V is TRBV25-1 and J is TRBJ2-1; D unresolved. This CDR3 has 11 residues. Trimming shortened V by 4 bases and J by 14 bases, and 12 bases separated the two germline ends. Looked up from germline, CDR1 is MGHDK and CDR2 is SYGVNS. The CDR3 DNA reads as TGTGCCAGCAGTGCGACCTCCTCGGAGTTCTTC. This sequence encodes CASSATSSEFF.

This clonotype was found many times. The chain joins TRBV5-8 to TRBJ2-5, with TRBD2 matching over 12 bases. This CDR3 is 16 amino acids long. Germline lookup yields CDR1 SGHTS and CDR2 YDEGEE. V lost 0 bases, J lost 1 base, and 1 base stayed unmatched. Here the CDR3 reads CASSLGLAGAQETQYF. The CDR3 coding sequence is TGTGCCAGCAGCTTGGGACTAGCGGGGGCCCAAGAGACCCAGTACTTC. Together with reference TRBV5-8 and TRBJ2-5, the CDR3 gives the full variable domain: EAGVTQSPTHLIKTRGQQATLRCSPISGHTSVYWYQQALGLGLQFLLWYDEGEERNRGNFPPRFSGRQFPNYSSELNVNALELEDSALYLCASSLGLAGAQETQYFGPGTRLLVL.

As for this clonotype: One junction end disagrees with the germline gene, perhaps due to a read error. J is TRBJ2-5 and V is TRBV2, with D perhaps TRBD1 (5 bases). Germline-derived CDR1 and CDR2 are SNHLY and FYNNEI. The CDR3 sequence is 13 residues long. This CDR3 reads CAGSRTSEETQYF. CDR3 coding DNA: TGTGCCGGCAGTAGGACATCCGAAGAGACCCAGTACTTC.

This clonotype was observed many times. This chain's CDR3 is CATSDGLAGGHEQFF. The CDR3 region has the DNA TGTGCCACCAGTGATGGACTAGCGGGAGGACATGAGCAGTTCTTC. The chain joins TRBV24-1 to TRBJ2-1, with 14 bases that match TRBD2. Trimming took 3 bases from V and 8 from J; bases not matched to a gene: 2. Per the germline V gene, CDR1 is KGHDR and CDR2 is SFDVKD. The CDR3 has 15 amino acids.

The rearrangement links TRBV6-1 to TRBJ1-1; 9 positions match TRBD1. The CDR3 is made up of 15 amino acids. Per germline, CDR1 MNHNS and CDR2 SASEGT. Trimming removed 4 bases from V and 1 base from J; junction bases left unmatched: 4. In DNA, the CDR3 is TGTGCCAGCAGTGCACCACAGGGGGCGAACACTGAAGCTTTCTTT. Translating gives CASSAPQGANTEAFF.

Concerning this clonotype itself: Being one base from a much bigger clone, this may be a read error. The rearrangement joins TRBV28 to TRBJ1-3; a possible D gene is TRBD1 (5 bases). The CDR3 is 15 residues long. Germline CDR1 MDHEN, CDR2 SYDVKM. V was cut by 3 bases and J by 5 bases, with 14 bases left in between. The CDR3: CASSLPGGARNTIYF. The CDR3 bases are TGTGCCAGCAGTTTGCCCGGTGGGGCCAGAAACACCATATATTTT.

V gene TRBV7-2 combines with J gene TRBJ1-3, with TRBD1 matching over 7 bases. The CDR3 is 12 residues long. With V trimmed by 3 bases and J by 12 bases, 5 bases remained unmatched. CDR1 and CDR2 from the germline V gene are SGHTA and FQGNSA. The CDR3 region has the DNA TGTGCCAGCAGCTTTTACAGGGGAGACATATATTTT. Amino acids: CASSFYRGDIYF.

This clonotype was detected ten times or more. A much larger clone differs from this one at a single base, so this may be a read error. DNA of the CDR3: TGCAGTGCTAGAGGGACTAGCGGGAGGCCTTACGAGCAGTACTTC. It specifies CSARGTSGRPYEQYF. The rearrangement uses TRBV20-1 and TRBJ2-7; 14 nucleotides match TRBD2. Germline V gives CDR1 DFQATT, CDR2 SNEGSKA (reference sequence). This CDR3 has 15 residues. Germline trimming cut 1 base from V and 4 bases from J; bases unmatched to any gene: 3.

The chain uses TRBV15 and TRBJ2-7; 12 nucleotides agree with TRBD2. CDR1 and CDR2 from the germline V gene are LNHNV and YYDKDF (reference sequence). Trimming took 3 bases from V and 0 from J; bases not matched to a gene: 6. The CDR3 is made up of 17 amino acids. CDR3 region: CATSSASGGASSYEQYF. CDR3 in DNA: TGTGCCACCAGCAGCGCTAGCGGGGGGGCTAGCTCCTACGAGCAGTACTTC.

The sample holds many counts of this clonotype. This rearrangement joins TRBV5-8 to TRBJ2-3, with D uncertain. The CDR3 covers 14 residues. V was trimmed by 4 bases and J by 6 bases, leaving 15 bases between them. The germline V gene has CDR1 SGHTS and CDR2 YDEGEE. The CDR3 sequence: CASSHGTKKDTQYF. The CDR3 nucleotides read TGTGCCAGCAGCCACGGAACCAAGAAGGATACGCAGTATTTT.

This clonotype showed up many times. The rearrangement links TRBV11-2 to TRBJ2-1; TRBD2 matches 12 bases. CDR3 length equals 16 residues. Per germline, CDR1 SGHAT and CDR2 FQNNGV. J lost 7 bases, V lost 3 bases, and 7 bases had no gene match. The CDR3 here is CASSFASGRVGNEQFF. The DNA of the CDR3 is TGTGCCAGCAGCTTTGCTAGCGGGAGGGTGGGGAATGAGCAGTTCTTC.

This clonotype showed up many times. The chain joins TRBV7-2 to TRBJ1-5; the match to TRBD1 covers 9 bases. The V segment lost 5 bases and the J segment 0 bases; nucleotides outside the gene matches: 2. The CDR3 length is 15 residues. Germline V lookup: CDR1 SGHTA, CDR2 FQGNSA. This chain's CDR3 is CASSTGQGSNQPQHF. The CDR3 region has the DNA TGTGCCAGCAGCACGGGACAGGGTAGCAATCAGCCCCAGCATTTT.

This clonotype was found many times. Being one base from a much bigger clone, this may be a read error. The chain carries TRBV20-1 and TRBJ2-7; D ambiguous. V lost 6 bases and J 6 bases, leaving 21 bases between the germline ends. This CDR3 spans 14 amino acids. CDR1 is DFQATT and CDR2 is SNEGSKA in the germline V gene (reference sequence). DNA of the CDR3: TGCAGTGCGCCCGCGGAATTAACAACCTCCGAGCAGTACTTC. This codes for CSAPAELTTSEQYF.

This clonotype showed up many times. The chain carries TRBV20-1 and TRBJ2-1; tentative D call: TRBD2 (6 bases). There are 12 residues in the CDR3. Germline CDR1 and CDR2: DFQATT and SNEGSKA (reference sequence). CDR3 sequence reads: CTGGNSYNEQFF. The CDR3 region has the DNA TGCACTGGCGGGAACTCCTACAATGAGCAGTTCTTC.